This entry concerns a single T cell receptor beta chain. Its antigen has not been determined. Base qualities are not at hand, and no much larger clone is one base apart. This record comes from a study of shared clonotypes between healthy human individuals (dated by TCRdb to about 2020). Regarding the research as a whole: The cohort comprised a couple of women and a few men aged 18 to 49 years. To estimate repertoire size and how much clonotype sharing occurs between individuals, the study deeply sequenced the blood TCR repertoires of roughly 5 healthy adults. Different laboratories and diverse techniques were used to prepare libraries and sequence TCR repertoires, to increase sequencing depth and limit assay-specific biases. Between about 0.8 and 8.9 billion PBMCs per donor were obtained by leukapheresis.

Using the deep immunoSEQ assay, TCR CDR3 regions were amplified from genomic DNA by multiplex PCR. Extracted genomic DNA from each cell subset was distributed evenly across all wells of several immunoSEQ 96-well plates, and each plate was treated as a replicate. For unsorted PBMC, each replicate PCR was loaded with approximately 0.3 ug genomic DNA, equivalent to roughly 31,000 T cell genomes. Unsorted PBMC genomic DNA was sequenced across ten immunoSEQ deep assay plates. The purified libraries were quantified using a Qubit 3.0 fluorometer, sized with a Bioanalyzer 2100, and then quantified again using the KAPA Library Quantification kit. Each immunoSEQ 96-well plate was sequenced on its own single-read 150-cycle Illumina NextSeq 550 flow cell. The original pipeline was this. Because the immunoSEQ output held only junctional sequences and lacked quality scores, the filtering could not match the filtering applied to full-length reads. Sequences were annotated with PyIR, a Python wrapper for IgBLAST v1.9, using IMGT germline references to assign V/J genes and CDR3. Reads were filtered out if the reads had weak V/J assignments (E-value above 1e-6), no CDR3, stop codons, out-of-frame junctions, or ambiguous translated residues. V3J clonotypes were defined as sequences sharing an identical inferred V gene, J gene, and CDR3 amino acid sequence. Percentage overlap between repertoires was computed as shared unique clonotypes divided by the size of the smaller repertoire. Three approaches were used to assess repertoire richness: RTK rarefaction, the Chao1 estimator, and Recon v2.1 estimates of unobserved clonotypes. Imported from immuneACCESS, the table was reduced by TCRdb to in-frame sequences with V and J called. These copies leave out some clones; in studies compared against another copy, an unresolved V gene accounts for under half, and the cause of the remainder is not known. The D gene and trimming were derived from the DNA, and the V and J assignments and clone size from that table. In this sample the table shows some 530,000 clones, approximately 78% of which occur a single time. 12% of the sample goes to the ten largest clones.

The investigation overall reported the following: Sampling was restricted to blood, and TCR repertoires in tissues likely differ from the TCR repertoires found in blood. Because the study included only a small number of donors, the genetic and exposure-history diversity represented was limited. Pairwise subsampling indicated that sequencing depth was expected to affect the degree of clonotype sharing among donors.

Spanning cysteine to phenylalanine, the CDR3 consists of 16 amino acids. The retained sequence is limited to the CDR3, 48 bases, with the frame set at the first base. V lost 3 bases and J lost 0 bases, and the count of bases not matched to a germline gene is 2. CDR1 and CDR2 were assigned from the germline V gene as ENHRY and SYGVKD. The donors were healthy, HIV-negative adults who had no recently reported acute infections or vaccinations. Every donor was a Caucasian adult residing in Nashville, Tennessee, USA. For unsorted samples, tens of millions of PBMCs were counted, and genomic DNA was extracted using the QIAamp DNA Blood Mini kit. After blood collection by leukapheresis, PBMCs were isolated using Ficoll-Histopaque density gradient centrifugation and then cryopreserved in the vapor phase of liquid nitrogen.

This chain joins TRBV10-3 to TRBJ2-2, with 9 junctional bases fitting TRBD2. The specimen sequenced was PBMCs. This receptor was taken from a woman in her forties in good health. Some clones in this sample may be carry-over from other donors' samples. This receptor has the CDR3 CAISDRLAANTGELFF. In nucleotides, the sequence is TGTGCCATCAGTGATAGACTAGCGGCGAACACCGGGGAGCTGTTTTTT.